The rows below give T cell receptor beta chains drawn from one sample of a study of cytomegalovirus exposure and HLA in healthy donors. Using immunoSEQ multiplex PCR, the repertoire was profiled, and TCRdb retains in-frame clones only, with some absent. This table holds over 150,000 clones, 70% to 80% found once. Sequenced: PBMCs. These TCRs come from a woman younger than 45 in good health and CMV-seronegative. The conserved cysteine and the conserved F or W are not part of the CDR3 here. Size is omitted from some rows. Given values are once, few, many or a class for expanded clones.

size,V,CDR3
few,TRBV14,ASSRGSGTGPYEQY
few,TRBV7-7,ASSPGDGPYEQY
NA,TRBV10-3,AISEWGVGDSPLH
NA,TRBV30,AWSPIYGYT
NA,TRBV27,ASSLSGQGGFNEQF
NA,TRBV5-1,ASSLGAGAYGYT
NA,TRBV27,ASTVTGNSGANVLT
few,TRBV7-9,SSSLGRVGAF
NA,TRBV2,ASGGDGNTIY
NA,TRBV7-6,ASSPSPGTGNYGYT
few,TRBV7-9,SGLSQSYGYT
few,TRBV2,ASNFRSDGYT
NA,TRBV11-2,ASSFTGLAVDEQF
NA,TRBV7-8,ASSLSLGQANSETQY
NA,TRBV6-6,ASSYEGGLAF
NA,TRBV27,ASSSPASSYGELF
NA,TRBV6-4,ASSELAGSLTGELF
NA,TRBV5-1,ASSLVTGYNEQF